This TCR beta chain emerged from a study of blood T cell repertoires in COVID-19. Turning to the study itself: Samples came from the United States, Italy and Spain, spanning acute and convalescent COVID-19. PBMCs, B-cell-depleted T cells, or T cells were the source of the cDNA or gDNA that made up the material.

How the authors handled the data: Reference gene primer amplification gave estimated nucleated cell counts. Method: immunoSEQ multiplex PCR; TCRdb's copy keeps in-frame clones and lacks some. V and J calls and clone size come straight from that table; D and trimming were deduced from the DNA. The table has around 70,000 clones, roughly 80% seen once; the top ten hold roughly 12%. Germline loops: CDR1 SEHNR, CDR2 FQNEAQ (reference sequence). The CDR3 sequence is 14 residues long. The V and J ends lost 1 base and 4 bases respectively, with 10 bases between them. This clonotype was sampled from a human donor in a cohort sampled during active COVID-19. This chain joins TRBV7-9 and TRBJ2-5; D possibly corresponds to TRBD2 (5 bases). Sequences were obtained from peripheral blood. CDR3 in DNA: TGTGCCAGCAGCTTAGTGGCGGGTGGAGAGACCCAGTACTTC. It yields the protein CASSLVAGGETQYF. The complete variable domain, with remaining parts taken from reference TRBV7-9 and TRBJ2-5, reads DTGVSQNPRHKITKRGQNVTFRCDPISEHNRLYWYRQTLGQGPEFLTYFQNEAQLEKSRLLSDRFSAERPKGSFSTLEIQRTEQGDSAMYLCASSLVAGGETQYFGPGTRLLVL.